A single sample gave rise to the 25 T cell receptor beta chains below, sequenced in a study of tumor-infiltrating lymphocytes in primary liver carcinoma. The researchers produced TCR beta cDNA from approximately 540 ng total RNA with a constant-region primer. Three nested multiplex PCR rounds of slightly modified ARM-PCR generated TCR beta libraries. Amplification in the first two PCR rounds was performed using TRBV1-TRBV30 forward primers and a C-beta reverse primer for around 11 cycles each. TCRdb independently ran MiXCR on the multiplex PCR reads; one entry per CDR3 protein. Of roughly 50,000 distinct CDR3 sequences in the sample, about 70% are singletons; the top ten hold around 23%. The source material, about 19-30 mg of unsorted bulk tissue, was used to co-extract RNA and DNA. Material: liver tumor tissue from sampling region 2. Subset in this sample: tumor region T2, inferior pole. These receptors were obtained from a man in his forties with primary liver carcinoma and hepatitis B virus infection.

This clonotype came up once. V usage is TRBV2 and J usage is TRBJ2-5; D might be TRBD1 (5 bases). The germline CDR1 and CDR2 sequences are SNHLY and FYNNEI. Trimming left V 10 bases short and J 7 bases short, with 13 bases between. The CDR3 has 11 residues. The CDR3 bases are TGTGCCACATTGACAGAAGGGACCCAGTACTTC. It translates to CATLTEGTQYF. Full variable domain (outside the CDR3, taken from reference TRBV2 and TRBJ2-5): EPEVTQTPSHQVTQMGQEVILRCVPISNHLYFYWYRQILGQKVEFLVSFYNNEISEKSEIFDDQFSVERPDGSNFTLKIRSTKLEDSAMYFCATLTEGTQYFGPGTRLLVL.

Concerning this clonotype: Likely a read error: the CDR3 ends without its conserved phenylalanine or tryptophan. The chain carries TRBV6-5 and TRBJ2-3; D is ambiguous. The CDR3 consists of 15 residues. Trimming shortened V by 0 bases and J by 2 bases, and 9 bases separated the two germline ends. Germline loops: CDR1 MNHEY, CDR2 SVGAGI. The CDR3 spells CASSYSGLSTDTQYS. Written as DNA, the CDR3 is TGTGCCAGCAGTTACTCGGGTCTCTCCACAGATACGCAGTATTCT.

This clonotype was observed many times. This rearrangement joins TRBV4-1 to TRBJ2-3, with a tentative D call TRBD2 (5 bases). CDR3 length equals 16 residues. The germline CDR1 and CDR2 sequences are MGHRA and YSYEKL. Trimming pared 0 bases from V and 4 bases from J, leaving 14 bases between. The CDR3 reads CASSQDPSGPSDTQYF. The CDR3 DNA follows: TGCGCCAGCAGCCAAGACCCGAGCGGACCCTCAGATACGCAGTATTTT.

About this clonotype: The junction and the germline gene differ at one end; a read error may be behind it. V and J are TRBV11-2 and TRBJ2-7; D is uncertain. Germline-derived CDR1 and CDR2 are SGHAT and FQNNGV. The CDR3 is made up of 14 amino acids. The CDR3 DNA reads TGTGTCAGCAACTTTACCGACGGAGCCTACGACCAGTACTTC. Translated: CVSNFTDGAYDQYF.

As concerns this clonotype: A read error may be the cause here, since a much bigger clone is one base away. The rearrangement links TRBV5-4 to TRBJ2-1, with 14 bases matching TRBD2. The CDR3 spans 14 residues. Germline CDR1 and CDR2: SGHNT and YYREEE (reference sequence). The chain's CDR3 is CASSGGLAGDELFF. CDR3 coding DNA: TGTGCCAGCAGCGGGGGACTAGCGGGAGATGAGCTGTTCTTC.

This clonotype has more than one count but fewer than ten. The chain links TRBV11-2 to TRBJ1-2; unclear D gene. Looked up from germline, CDR1 is SGHAT and CDR2 is FQNNGV. The CDR3 is 14 amino acids. Deletions cut 7 bases from V and 8 bases from J, with 20 bases between. CDR3 loop: CASNAPGGLRGYTF. As DNA, the CDR3 is TGTGCCAGCAACGCCCCGGGAGGGTTGCGCGGCTACACCTTC.

For this clonotype: A much larger clone is a single base away; this may be a read error. V usage is TRBV19 and J usage is TRBJ2-7; D is ambiguous. The V gene lost 7 bases and the J gene lost 0 bases, with 16 bases spanning the gap. This CDR3 has 15 amino acids. CDR1 and CDR2 (germline): LNHDA, SQIVND (reference sequence). CDR3 amino acids: CASNIDPRSSYEQYF. The CDR3 DNA sequence: TGTGCCAGTAATATCGACCCTAGGAGCTCCTACGAGCAGTACTTC.

About this clonotype: An end of the junction does not agree with germline; a read error may underlie this. The chain joins TRBV7-9 to TRBJ2-7; D not certain. This CDR3 region has 13 residues. CDR1 and CDR2 from the germline V gene are SEHNR and FQNEAQ (reference sequence). The DNA for the CDR3 is TGTGTCAGCAGCTCTCGTCTGGATTCCGAGCAGTACTTC. Translated: CVSSSRLDSEQYF.

In regard to this clonotype: The junction departs from germline at one end; a sequencing error may be responsible. This chain joins TRBV12-3 or TRBV12-4 and TRBJ2-1, with D maybe TRBD1 (6 bases). The CDR3 extends over 13 amino acids. The CDR3 spells CAGSFTRGNEQSF. In DNA, the CDR3 is TGTGCCGGCAGTTTTACAAGGGGGAATGAGCAGTCCTTC.

Of note for this clonotype: No conserved phenylalanine or tryptophan is present at the end of the CDR3, so a read error is the likely explanation. This chain connects TRBV29-1 to TRBJ2-6; weak D call: TRBD2 (5 bases). This CDR3 is built from 13 residues. Looked up from germline, CDR1 is SQVTM and CDR2 is ANQGSEA. CDR3 loop: CSVMTWRANVLTI. CDR3 bases: TGTAGCGTGATGACATGGAGGGCCAACGTCCTGACTATC.

This clonotype showed up just a few times. A single base separates this from a much larger clone, so it may be a read error. The chain employs TRBV14 and TRBJ2-5, with D uncertain. The CDR3 extends over 14 amino acids. Trimming shortened V by 0 bases and J by 5 bases, and 10 bases separated the two germline ends. The germline gives CDR1 SGHDN, CDR2 FVKESK. The CDR3 bases are TGTGCCAGCAGCCAAGATCACCCGATTGAGACCCAGTACTTC. The encoded protein is CASSQDHPIETQYF. Full variable domain (remainder filled in from reference TRBV14 and TRBJ2-5): EAGVTQFPSHSVIEKGQTVTLRCDPISGHDNLYWYRRVMGKEIKFLLHFVKESKQDESGMPNNRFLAERTGGTYSTLKVQPAELEDSGVYFCASSQDHPIETQYFGPGTRLLVL.

On this clonotype itself: A junction end diverges from the germline sequence, so it may reflect a read error. The chain recombines TRBV30 with TRBJ2-7; no clear D gene. The CDR3 consists of 11 residues. Germline V gene data show CDR1 as GTSNPN and CDR2 as SVGIG (reference sequence). CDR3 protein: CAWSPNYEQYF. For the CDR3, the DNA is TGTGCCTGGAGTCCTAACTACGAGCAATACTTC.

As regards this clonotype: It is likely a read error, because the conserved phenylalanine at the end of the CDR3 is missing. The DNA is omitted, as the CDR3 cannot be located on it reliably, and the CDR3 follows TCRdb's listing. V gene TRBV12-3 or TRBV12-4 combines with J gene TRBJ2-7; the table's D call, TRBD2, was not checked against the DNA. A total of 13 residues make up the CDR3, ends included. The CDR3: CARTRREYYEQYL.

This clonotype was seen just once. CDR3 nucleotides: TGTGCCAGCAGTCCGACCGTGCCACTAAGGGACTCCCAGTACTTC. The encoded protein is CASSPTVPLRDSQYF. The J gene is TRBJ2-5, the V gene TRBV12-3 or TRBV12-4; D might be TRBD2 (6 bases). The CDR3 runs 15 residues. V lost 5 bases and J lost 9, with 22 bases in between.

Relative to its sample, this clonotype is medium-sized. This rearrangement joins TRBV11-1 to TRBJ2-2; 9 bases agree with TRBD1. CDR1 and CDR2 from the germline V gene are SGHAT and FQDESV (reference sequence). The CDR3 is 16 amino acids. V lost 5 bases, J lost 5 bases, and 9 bases stayed unmatched. The CDR3 loop is CASSIQGQGKTGELFF. For the CDR3, the DNA is TGTGCCAGCAGCATACAAGGACAGGGGAAAACCGGGGAGCTGTTTTTT.

Worth noting for this clonotype: The CDR3 carries no conserved terminal phenylalanine or tryptophan, so it likely arises from a read error. The chain carries TRBV30 and TRBJ2-1; perhaps TRBD2 as D (5 bases). Trimming took 4 bases from V and 3 from J, leaving 13 bases between them. The germline gives CDR1 GTSNPN, CDR2 SVGIG (reference sequence). CDR3 size: 14 residues. The CDR3 DNA reads TGTGCCTGGAAGGTAGCGAGAGTCTACAATGAGCAGTTCTTG. Protein: CAWKVARVYNEQFL.

Note on this clonotype: An end of the junction differs from the germline gene, which may be a read error. The chain joins TRBV11-2 to TRBJ2-1; 8 positions match TRBD2. Germline V CDR1 and CDR2: SGHAT, FQNNGV. The length of the CDR3 is 14 residues. CDR3 nucleotides: TGTGCAAGTAGTCTGACTAGCGTGTACAATGAGCTGTTCTTC. Protein product: CASSLTSVYNELFF.

Points on this clonotype: As the CDR3 is not closed by the conserved phenylalanine or tryptophan, this likely results from a read error. CDR3 residues: CVSSSAGPRNEQFL. In nucleotides, the CDR3 is TGTGTCAGCAGTTCAGCGGGCCCTAGGAATGAGCAGTTCTTA. This chain joins TRBV11-2 and TRBJ2-1, with D perhaps matching TRBD2 (6 bases). The CDR3 contains 14 residues. Germline CDR1 and CDR2: SGHAT and FQNNGV.

As to this clonotype: The junction differs from germline at one of its ends, possibly a read error. The J gene is TRBJ2-7, the V gene TRBV11-1; no clear D gene. Germline V gene lookup returns CDR1 SGHAT and CDR2 FQDESV (reference sequence). The CDR3 consists of 13 residues. Here the CDR3 reads CAGSLLGPYGHYF. In DNA form, the CDR3 reads TGTGCCGGCAGCTTACTCGGACCCTACGGGCACTACTTC.

About this clonotype itself: The junction shows a germline mismatch at one end, possibly a read error. CDR3 in amino acids: CASEGSSGANVLTF. CDR3 nucleotide sequence: TGTGCCAGCGAAGGTAGCTCTGGGGCTAACGTCCTGACTTTC. V is TRBV6-5 and J is TRBJ2-6, with D tentatively TRBD1 (5 bases). This CDR3 region has 14 residues. CDR1 and CDR2 from the germline V gene are MNHEY and SVGAGI.

As regards this clonotype: The conserved phenylalanine or tryptophan normally closing the CDR3 is absent here, so this likely arose from a read error. This rearrangement joins TRBV11-2 to TRBJ2-7; D uncertain. Per the germline V gene, CDR1 is SGHAT and CDR2 is FQNNGV. V gave up 1 base and J gave up 2 bases, with 9 bases separating them. This CDR3 comprises 14 residues. The CDR3: CASSLAETAYEQYS. CDR3 coding DNA: TGTGCCAGCAGCTTAGCTGAAACTGCCTACGAGCAGTACTCC.

On this clonotype: The junction departs from germline at one end; a sequencing error may be responsible. V is TRBV12-3 or TRBV12-4 and J is TRBJ2-3, with D uncertain. The CDR3 is made up of 13 amino acids. CDR3 sequence (DNA): TGTGCCAGCAGTTACGACGGCACGGATACGCAGTATTTT. Translated, it gives CASSYDGTDTQYF.

This clonotype showed up many times. This rearrangement joins TRBV10-3 to TRBJ2-7; 7 nucleotides align to TRBD2. Germline loops: CDR1 ENHRY, CDR2 SYGVKD. V lost 7 bases and J lost 2; bases outside the gene matches: 11. The CDR3 is made up of 15 amino acids. The CDR3: CAITIGASGTYEQYF. CDR3 DNA: TGTGCCATCACCATTGGGGCTAGCGGTACCTACGAGCAGTACTTC.

The chain is built from TRBV29-1 and TRBJ2-7; D may be TRBD1 or TRBD2 (5 bases each). Germline values: CDR1 SQVTM, CDR2 ANQGSEA. The CDR3 loop spans 14 amino acids. DNA of the CDR3: TGCGGCATTGGGGGATCCCTTTCGAGCTACGAGCAGTACTTC. Translation: CGIGGSLSSYEQYF.

Of note for this clonotype: Because it lacks the conserved phenylalanine or tryptophan at the end, this CDR3 is likely a read error. The chain employs TRBV11-1 and TRBJ2-5, with 8 bases fitting TRBD2. This CDR3 is built from 14 residues. CDR1 SGHAT and CDR2 FQDESV come from the germline V gene (reference sequence). The CDR3 sequence: CASSAGGPQGTQYL. The CDR3 DNA is TGTGCCAGTAGCGCGGGGGGACCACAAGGGACCCAGTACTTG.